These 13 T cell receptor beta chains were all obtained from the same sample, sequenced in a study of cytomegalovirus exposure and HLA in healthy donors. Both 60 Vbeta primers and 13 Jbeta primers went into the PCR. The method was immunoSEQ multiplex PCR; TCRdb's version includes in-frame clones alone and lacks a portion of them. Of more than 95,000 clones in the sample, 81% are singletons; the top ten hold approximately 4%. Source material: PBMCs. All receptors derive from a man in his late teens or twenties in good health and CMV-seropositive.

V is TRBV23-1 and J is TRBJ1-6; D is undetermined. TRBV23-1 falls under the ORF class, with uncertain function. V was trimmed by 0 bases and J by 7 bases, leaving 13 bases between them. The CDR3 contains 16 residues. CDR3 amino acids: CASSQSSSQRNSPLHF. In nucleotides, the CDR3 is TGCGCCAGCAGTCAATCATCTTCACAGAGAAATTCACCCCTCCACTTT.

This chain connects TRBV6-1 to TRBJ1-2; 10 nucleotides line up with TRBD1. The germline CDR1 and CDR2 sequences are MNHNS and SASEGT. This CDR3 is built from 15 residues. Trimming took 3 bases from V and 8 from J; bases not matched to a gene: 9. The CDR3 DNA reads TGTGCCAGCAGTGAGAGGACAGGGGGTTTGGGGGGCTACACCTTC. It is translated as CASSERTGGLGGYTF.

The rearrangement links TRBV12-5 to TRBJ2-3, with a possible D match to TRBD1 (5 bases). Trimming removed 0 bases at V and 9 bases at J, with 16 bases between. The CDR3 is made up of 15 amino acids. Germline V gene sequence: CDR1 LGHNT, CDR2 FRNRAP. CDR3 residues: CASGLVLQGTFTQYF. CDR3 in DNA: TGTGCTAGTGGTTTGGTACTTCAGGGAACCTTCACGCAGTATTTT.

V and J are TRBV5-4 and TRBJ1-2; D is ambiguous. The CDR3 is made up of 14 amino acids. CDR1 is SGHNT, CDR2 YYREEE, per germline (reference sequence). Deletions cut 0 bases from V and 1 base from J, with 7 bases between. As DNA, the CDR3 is TGTGCCAGCAGCTTGGGGACTCTTAACTATGGCTACACCTTC. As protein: CASSLGTLNYGYTF.

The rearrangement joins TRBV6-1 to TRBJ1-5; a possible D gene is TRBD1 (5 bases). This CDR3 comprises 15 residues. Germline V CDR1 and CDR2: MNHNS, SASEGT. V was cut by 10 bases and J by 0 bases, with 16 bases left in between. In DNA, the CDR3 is TGTGCCACCCAGCCCCAGGGTAATAGCAATCAGCCCCAGCATTTT. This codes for CATQPQGNSNQPQHF.

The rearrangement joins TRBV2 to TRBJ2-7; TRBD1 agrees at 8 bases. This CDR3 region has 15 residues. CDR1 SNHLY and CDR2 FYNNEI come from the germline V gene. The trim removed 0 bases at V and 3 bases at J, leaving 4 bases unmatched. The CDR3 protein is CASSEAEQGGYEQYF. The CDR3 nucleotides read TGTGCCAGCAGTGAAGCTGAACAGGGGGGCTACGAGCAGTACTTC.

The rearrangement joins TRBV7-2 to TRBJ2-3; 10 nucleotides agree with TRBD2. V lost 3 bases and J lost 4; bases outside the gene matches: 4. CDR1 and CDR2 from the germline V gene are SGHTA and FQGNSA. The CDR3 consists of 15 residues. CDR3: CASSLLAGVSDTQYF. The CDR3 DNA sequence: TGTGCCAGCAGCTTGCTAGCGGGAGTTTCAGATACGCAGTATTTT. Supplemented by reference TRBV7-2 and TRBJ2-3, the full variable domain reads GAGVSQSPSNKVTEKGKDVELRCDPISGHTALYWYRQSLGQGLEFLIYFQGNSAPDKSGLPSDRFSAERTGGSVSTLTIQRTQQEDSAVYLCASSLLAGVSDTQYFGPGTRLTVL.

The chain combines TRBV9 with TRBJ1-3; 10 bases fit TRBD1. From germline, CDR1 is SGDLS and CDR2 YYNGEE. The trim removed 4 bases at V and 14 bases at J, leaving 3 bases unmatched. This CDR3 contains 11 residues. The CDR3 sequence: CASSPGTGVYF. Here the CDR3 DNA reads TGTGCCAGCAGCCCGGGGACAGGGGTATATTTT.

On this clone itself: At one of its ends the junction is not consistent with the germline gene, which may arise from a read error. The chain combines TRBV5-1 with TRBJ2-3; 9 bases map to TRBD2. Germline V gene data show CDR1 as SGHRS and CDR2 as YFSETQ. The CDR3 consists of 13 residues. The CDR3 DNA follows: TGCGCCAGCAGCTTGGACGGACTAGCGATATACTTTTTT. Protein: CASSLDGLAIYFF. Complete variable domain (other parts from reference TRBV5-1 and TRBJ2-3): KAGVTQTPRYLIKTRGQQVTLSCSPISGHRSVSWYQQTPGQGLQFLFEYFSETQRNKGNFPGRFSGRQFSNSRSEMNVSTLELGDSALYLCASSLDGLAIYFFGPGTRLTVL.

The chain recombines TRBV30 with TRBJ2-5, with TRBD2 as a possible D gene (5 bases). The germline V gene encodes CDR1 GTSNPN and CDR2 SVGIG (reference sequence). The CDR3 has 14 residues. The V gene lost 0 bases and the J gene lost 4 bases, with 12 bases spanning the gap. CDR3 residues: CAWSVVAGGETQYF. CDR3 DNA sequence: TGTGCCTGGAGTGTAGTTGCGGGTGGAGAGACCCAGTACTTC.

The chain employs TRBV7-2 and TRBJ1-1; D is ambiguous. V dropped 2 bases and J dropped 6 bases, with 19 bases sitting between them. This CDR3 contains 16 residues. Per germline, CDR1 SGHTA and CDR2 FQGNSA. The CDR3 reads CASSLRSQEDIAEAFF. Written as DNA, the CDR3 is TGTGCCAGCAGCTTACGTAGTCAGGAGGATATCGCTGAAGCTTTCTTT. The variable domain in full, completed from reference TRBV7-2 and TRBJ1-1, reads GAGVSQSPSNKVTEKGKDVELRCDPISGHTALYWYRQSLGQGLEFLIYFQGNSAPDKSGLPSDRFSAERTGGSVSTLTIQRTQQEDSAVYLCASSLRSQEDIAEAFFGQGTRLTVV.

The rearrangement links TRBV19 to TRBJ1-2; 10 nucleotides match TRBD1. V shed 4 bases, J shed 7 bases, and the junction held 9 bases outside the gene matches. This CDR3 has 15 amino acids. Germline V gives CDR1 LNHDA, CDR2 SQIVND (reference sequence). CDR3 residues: CASSTVTGGVGGYTF. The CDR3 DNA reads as TGTGCCAGTAGTACGGTGACAGGGGGCGTAGGTGGCTACACCTTC.

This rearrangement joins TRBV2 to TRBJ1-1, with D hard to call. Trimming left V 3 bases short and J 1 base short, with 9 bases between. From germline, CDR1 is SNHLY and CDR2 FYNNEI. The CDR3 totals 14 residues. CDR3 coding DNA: TGTGCCAGCAGTGACGACAAGAAGAACACTGAAGCTTTCTTT. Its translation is CASSDDKKNTEAFF. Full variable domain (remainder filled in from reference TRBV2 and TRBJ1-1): EPEVTQTPSHQVTQMGQEVILRCVPISNHLYFYWYRQILGQKVEFLVSFYNNEISEKSEIFDDQFSVERPDGSNFTLKIRSTKLEDSAMYFCASSDDKKNTEAFFGQGTRLTVV.